Below are 32 T cell receptor beta chains sequenced from a single sample in a study of control samples from healthy donors and cancer patients. The protocol was immunoSEQ multiplex PCR, while the TCRdb copy is restricted to in-frame clones and leaves out a portion. The sample records 77,000 or so clones, 91% being singletons. Sequencing was done on a sample of blood. The receptors shown here come from a man aged 25 to 40 in good health.

The chain uses TRBV28 and TRBJ1-2, with a tentative D call TRBD1 (5 bases). Germline V gene lookup returns CDR1 MDHEN and CDR2 SYDVKM. With 6 bases removed from V and 1 base from J, the gap between germline ends came to 12 bases. CDR3 length: 14 amino acids. CDR3 in DNA: TGTGCCAGCAGCCTGGGGCAGAGTAACTATGGCTACACCTTC. This sequence encodes CASSLGQSNYGYTF.

The J gene is TRBJ2-7, the V gene TRBV2; the D is unclear. The CDR3 covers 14 residues. Germline V gene data show CDR1 as SNHLY and CDR2 as FYNNEI. The ends were cut back, 6 bases at V and 2 bases at J, with 14 bases in the middle. CDR3 in amino acids: CASRHATGAYEQYF. The DNA for the CDR3 is TGTGCCAGCAGGCACGCGACTGGAGCCTACGAGCAGTACTTC.

J is TRBJ2-7 and V is TRBV27, with no clear D. The germline CDR1 and CDR2 sequences are MNHEY and SMNVEV (reference sequence). The CDR3 length is 17 residues. V dropped 2 bases and J dropped 3 bases, with 20 bases sitting between them. The CDR3 sequence is CASSLKVPWASGYEQYF. The DNA for the CDR3 is TGTGCCAGCAGTTTAAAGGTCCCGTGGGCTAGTGGCTACGAGCAGTACTTC.

To note about this clone: Other DNA sequences in this specimen translate into the identical CDR3. The chain recombines TRBV9 with TRBJ1-2; TRBD1 might be the D (5 bases). In germline, CDR1 is SGDLS, CDR2 YYNGEE. V dropped 2 bases and J dropped 8 bases, with 22 bases sitting between them. The CDR3 extends over 16 amino acids. As DNA, the CDR3 is TGTGCCAGCAGCGTGCGTCCGGGCGGGGCCGAGGGGGGCTACACCTTC. This encodes CASSVRPGGAEGGYTF. Looking up the rest from reference TRBV9 and TRBJ1-2 gives the full variable domain: DSGVTQTPKHLITATGQRVTLRCSPRSGDLSVYWYQQSLDQGLQFLIQYYNGEERAKGNILERFSAQQFPDLHSELNLSSLELGDSALYFCASSVRPGGAEGGYTFGSGTRLTVV.

The chain recombines TRBV9 with TRBJ2-5, with TRBD1 matching 7 bases. The V gene's germline CDR1 is SGDLS and CDR2 YYNGEE. J lost 4 bases, V lost 0 bases, and 9 bases had no gene match. The length of the CDR3 is 16 residues. The CDR3 sequence: CASSVENTGERETQYF. The DNA for the CDR3 is TGTGCCAGCAGCGTAGAGAATACAGGGGAAAGAGAGACCCAGTACTTC.

The V call is TRBV27, the J call TRBJ1-2; 10 bases align to TRBD1. Germline values: CDR1 MNHEY, CDR2 SMNVEV (reference sequence). CDR3 length: 17 amino acids. V was pared by 6 bases and J by 0 bases, with 10 bases of the junction left unmatched. CDR3 DNA sequence: TGTGCCAGCAGCCTCTACCCGGGACAGGGGTCTAACTATGGCTACACCTTC. This gives the protein CASSLYPGQGSNYGYTF.

V usage is TRBV7-9 and J usage is TRBJ2-7, with D possibly matching TRBD1 (6 bases). Germline V gene lookup returns CDR1 SEHNR and CDR2 FQNEAQ (reference sequence). The CDR3 consists of 14 residues. Trimming took off 6 bases at V and 4 bases at J, with 16 bases between the two ends. In DNA form, the CDR3 reads TGTGCCAGCAGGGTGGACAGAGAGAATTACGAGCAGTACTTC. Protein sequence: CASRVDRENYEQYF.

The chain employs TRBV5-6 and TRBJ2-5, with 10 bases fitting TRBD2. Germline V lookup: CDR1 SGHDT, CDR2 YYEEEE. V was clipped by 0 bases and J by 9 bases; unmatched bases: 8. This CDR3 has 15 amino acids. CDR3 protein: CASSLVTSGAAAQYF. Here the CDR3 DNA reads TGTGCCAGCAGCTTGGTTACTAGCGGGGCTGCGGCCCAGTACTTC.

V is TRBV25-1 and J is TRBJ1-4, with a weak D call TRBD1 (6 bases). Germline-derived CDR1 and CDR2 are MGHDK and SYGVNS. The CDR3 extends over 16 amino acids. V lost 3 bases, J lost 8 bases, and 19 bases lay in between. CDR3 bases: TGTGCCAGCAGTGAGAGGGGGAACAGGCCACCCGAAAAACTGTTTTTT. It encodes CASSERGNRPPEKLFF.

V gene TRBV27 combines with J gene TRBJ2-7; 7 nucleotides match TRBD2. Germline CDR1 and CDR2: MNHEY and SMNVEV (reference sequence). The CDR3 has 14 residues. V was clipped by 5 bases and J by 6 bases; unmatched bases: 10. In nucleotides, the CDR3 is TGTGCCAGCAGTGCCCGCCGGGGGGACGGCGAGCAGTACTTC. Amino acid sequence: CASSARRGDGEQYF.

V is TRBV20-1 and J is TRBJ2-3, with no clear D. This CDR3 has 10 amino acids. The germline gives CDR1 DFQATT, CDR2 SNEGSKA (reference sequence). Trimming took off 2 bases at V and 6 bases at J, with 3 bases between the two ends. The CDR3 region has the DNA TGCAGTGCTAGACCGGATACGCAGTATTTT. Protein sequence: CSARPDTQYF.

The chain combines TRBV18 with TRBJ2-7, with TRBD1 identical over 8 bases. The CDR3 consists of 17 residues. From germline, CDR1 is KGHSH and CDR2 LQKENI. V lost 0 bases to trimming and J lost 3 bases; unmatched junction nucleotides: 10. For the CDR3, the DNA is TGTGCCAGCTCACCACCCCTCCGGACAGGGAAATACTACGAGCAGTACTTC. This sequence encodes CASSPPLRTGKYYEQYF.

This chain connects TRBV9 to TRBJ2-7; TRBD1 agrees at 10 bases. Germline-derived CDR1 and CDR2 are SGDLS and YYNGEE. Losses at the gene ends were 3 bases for V and 7 bases for J; bases not matched to a gene: 13. The CDR3 is 16 residues long. In DNA form, the CDR3 reads TGTGCCAGCAGCGCCCCGGGACAGGGGTCTAGGGGGGAGCAGTACTTC. It is translated as CASSAPGQGSRGEQYF.

The rearrangement uses TRBV5-4 and TRBJ1-2; 11 bases line up with TRBD1. The V gene's germline CDR1 is SGHNT and CDR2 YYREEE (reference sequence). CDR3 length equals 15 residues. V lost 4 bases to trimming and J lost 0 bases; unmatched junction nucleotides: 2. CDR3 bases: TGTGCCAGCAGCCGGGGACAGGGGGCTAACTATGGCTACACCTTC. This translates into CASSRGQGANYGYTF. Based on the CDR3 plus reference TRBV5-4 and TRBJ1-2, the full variable domain is ETGVTQSPTHLIKTRGQQVTLRCSSQSGHNTVSWYQQALGQGPQFIFQYYREEENGRGNFPPRFSGLQFPNYSSELNVNALELDDSALYLCASSRGQGANYGYTFGSGTRLTVV.

The chain carries TRBV9 and TRBJ2-5, with TRBD2 identical over 7 bases. The assigned J gene may be wrong: the sequence end matches TRBJ2-7 better. The CDR3 totals 13 residues. Germline CDR1 reads SGDLS; CDR2 reads YYNGEE. The CDR3 is CASSAGGYGEQYF. Here the CDR3 DNA reads TGTGCCAGCAGCGCCGGGGGGTACGGCGAGCAGTACTTC.

This clone is judged medium-sized. This chain joins TRBV24-1 and TRBJ2-3; TRBD1 matches 9 bases. Unmatched junction bases numbered 3, after V lost 4 bases and J lost 5 bases. CDR1 KGHDR and CDR2 SFDVKD come from the germline V gene. The CDR3 is 14 residues long. DNA for the CDR3: TGTGCCACCAGTGAAGGACAGGGGAGAGATACGCAGTATTTT. Its protein is CATSEGQGRDTQYF.

The DNA for the CDR3 is TGTGCCACCAGTGAGGCGACAGGGGGCCTAAACACTGAAGCTTTCTTT. Its protein product is CATSEATGGLNTEAFF. The chain is built from TRBV24-1 and TRBJ1-1; 10 nucleotides align to TRBD1. This CDR3 has 16 residues. The trim removed 4 bases at V and 2 bases at J, leaving 6 bases unmatched. Germline lookup yields CDR1 KGHDR and CDR2 SFDVKD.

The sample holds one count of this clone. V is TRBV5-1 and J is TRBJ2-1; tentatively, D is TRBD2 (6 bases). In germline, CDR1 is SGHRS, CDR2 YFSETQ. Trimming cost V 4 bases and J 0 bases, with 20 bases left between them. The CDR3 is 18 amino acids. The CDR3 coding sequence is TGCGCCAGCAGCATTCGGGCGGGACGGACTGACTCCTACAATGAGCAGTTCTTC. As protein: CASSIRAGRTDSYNEQFF.

Only a few counts were recorded for this clone. This rearrangement joins TRBV4-2 to TRBJ2-3, with D hard to call. The V gene lost 0 bases and the J gene lost 2 bases, with 9 bases spanning the gap. This CDR3 spans 15 amino acids. Germline V gene lookup returns CDR1 LGHNA and CDR2 YNFKEQ. The CDR3 here is CASSQDPLFTDTQYF. The DNA for the CDR3 is TGTGCCAGCAGCCAAGATCCCCTCTTCACAGATACGCAGTATTTT.

The V gene is TRBV28, the J gene TRBJ1-4, with 9 bases matching TRBD1. The CDR3 covers 15 residues. Germline-derived CDR1 and CDR2 are MDHEN and SYDVKM. The trim removed 5 bases at V and 8 bases at J, leaving 9 bases unmatched. CDR3 sequence (DNA): TGTGCCAGCAGTAACTCCGGGACAGGGACCGAAAAACTGTTTTTT. Amino acid sequence: CASSNSGTGTEKLFF. Complete variable domain (other parts from reference TRBV28 and TRBJ1-4): DVKVTQSSRYLVKRTGEKVFLECVQDMDHENMFWYRQDPGLGLRLIYFSYDVKMKEKGDIPEGYSVSREKKERFSLILESASTNQTSMYLCASSNSGTGTEKLFFGSGTQLSVL.

The chain couples TRBV4-2 to TRBJ1-2; 8 bases agree with TRBD1. The CDR3 has 13 amino acids. Germline V CDR1 and CDR2: LGHNA, YNFKEQ. The trim removed 4 bases at V and 4 bases at J, leaving 2 bases unmatched. CDR3 sequence (DNA): TGTGCCAGCAGCCTAGGGACAGGCTATGGCTACACCTTC. Its translation is CASSLGTGYGYTF.

This sequence joins TRBV9 and TRBJ1-1; 7 bases agree with TRBD1. J was trimmed by 4 bases and V by 0 bases; bases with no gene match: 12. The CDR3 contains 17 residues. The germline CDR1 and CDR2 sequences are SGDLS and YYNGEE. The CDR3 DNA sequence: TGTGCCAGCAGCGTAGCCTCGACAGGGTCATTAGTCACTGAAGCTTTCTTT. This translates into CASSVASTGSLVTEAFF.

The J gene is TRBJ1-3, the V gene TRBV7-2; D is uncertain. The CDR3 is 16 residues long. Trimming shortened V by 1 base and J by 4 bases, and 14 bases separated the two germline ends. From germline, CDR1 is SGHTA and CDR2 FQGNSA. The CDR3, as DNA: TGTGCCAGCAGCTTAGGAGGGAAAGCGTCCGGAAACACCATATATTTT. Amino acid sequence: CASSLGGKASGNTIYF.

V and J are TRBV5-1 and TRBJ2-3; 7 bases are shared with TRBD1. The germline V gene has CDR1 SGHRS and CDR2 YFSETQ. V was pared by 2 bases and J by 0 bases, with 3 bases of the junction left unmatched. There are 15 residues in the CDR3. The CDR3 sequence is CASSFYRGSTDTQYF. For the CDR3, the DNA is TGCGCCAGCAGCTTCTACAGGGGTAGCACAGATACGCAGTATTTT.

Only one count was recorded for this clone. CDR3 bases: TGTGCCAGCAGGGAAACGGGAGGTTACAATGAGCAGTTCTTC. This translates into CASRETGGYNEQFF. V usage is TRBV5-6 and J usage is TRBJ2-1; 7 bases match TRBD2. The CDR3 consists of 14 residues. Looked up from germline, CDR1 is SGHDT and CDR2 is YYEEEE. Unmatched junction bases numbered 6, after V lost 5 bases and J lost 4 bases.

This chain uses TRBV5-1 with TRBJ1-5; D ambiguous. V lost 4 bases, J lost 0 bases, and 11 bases lay in between. The CDR3 is 15 residues long. Germline CDR1 and CDR2: SGHRS and YFSETQ. The CDR3 coding sequence is TGCGCCAGCAGCGTGGGAGATTATAGCAATCAGCCCCAGCATTTT. Translating it yields CASSVGDYSNQPQHF.

This chain uses TRBV9 with TRBJ2-1, with 15 positions matching TRBD2. Germline V gene sequence: CDR1 SGDLS, CDR2 YYNGEE. This CDR3 comprises 16 residues. The junction had 7 bases not matched to a gene; V was cut back by 4 bases and J by 8 bases. Written as DNA, the CDR3 is TGTGCCAGCAGCCCTATAGGGACTAGCGGGAGGTATGAGCAGTTCTTC. Translation gives CASSPIGTSGRYEQFF.

The chain joins TRBV11-2 to TRBJ2-5; D gene uncertain. This CDR3 contains 12 residues. V was clipped by 8 bases and J by 5 bases, with 12 bases between them. CDR1 and CDR2 from the germline V gene are SGHAT and FQNNGV. CDR3 nucleotide sequence: TGTGCCAGCTCATGGGCTCGGGAGACCCAGTACTTC. Translated: CASSWARETQYF.

This chain links TRBV29-1 with TRBJ1-3; 7 nucleotides line up with TRBD1. In germline, CDR1 is SQVTM, CDR2 ANQGSEA. The CDR3 is 15 amino acids. V was pared by 4 bases and J by 0 bases, with 6 bases of the junction left unmatched. Here the CDR3 reads CSVGEPGGSGNTIYF. The CDR3 DNA follows: TGCAGCGTTGGGGAACCAGGGGGCTCTGGAAACACCATATATTTT.

The chain employs TRBV29-1 and TRBJ1-2; the match to TRBD1 covers 8 bases. The germline gives CDR1 SQVTM, CDR2 ANQGSEA. Trimming took 7 bases from V and 4 from J; bases not matched to a gene: 8. The CDR3 extends over 13 amino acids. Here the CDR3 reads CSGQDREFYGYTF. In DNA, the CDR3 is TGCAGCGGCCAGGACAGGGAATTCTATGGCTACACCTTC.

The V call is TRBV28, the J call TRBJ1-1; TRBD1 is a possible D gene (5 bases). CDR1 is MDHEN and CDR2 is SYDVKM in the germline V gene. The CDR3 contains 13 residues. V was shortened by 3 bases and J by 8 bases, with 13 bases between the two germline ends. CDR3 loop: CASSFPGPLEAFF. The CDR3 DNA reads TGTGCCAGCAGTTTTCCGGGGCCCTTAGAAGCTTTCTTT.

The chain has TRBV7-2 and TRBJ2-2, with a weak D call TRBD1 (5 bases). The CDR3 loop spans 15 amino acids. The germline V gene has CDR1 SGHTA and CDR2 FQGNSA. V lost 2 bases and J 4 bases, leaving 11 bases between the germline ends. The CDR3 loop is CASSLPGFATGELFF. In DNA form, the CDR3 reads TGTGCCAGCAGCTTACCAGGGTTCGCCACCGGGGAGCTGTTTTTT.